The source of this TCR beta chain is a study of identical twins. Whole-study results and caveats: Abundant beta clonotypes from cord blood bore fewer insertions; memory repertoires lacked this pattern. Those out-of-frame alpha sequences shared by twins showed an excess of low generation probability.

One entry per CDR3 protein, called by TCRdb with MiXCR from the 5' RACE reads. The data show 1,800,000 or so distinct CDR3 sequences, around a third seen once. To note about this clonotype: Its antigen is unknown.

The sequenced sample was cord blood. This sequence was found in a newborn girl in good health.

The CDR3: CASSSLPTGGSNQPQHF. The CDR3 DNA is TGTGCCAGCTCAAGTCTCCCCACAGGGGGAAGCAATCAGCCCCAGCATTTT. V usage is TRBV18 and J usage is TRBJ1-5; 8 bases fit TRBD1. Trimming removed 5 bases from V and 1 base from J; junction bases left unmatched: 10. Germline V gene lookup returns CDR1 KGHSH and CDR2 LQKENI. This CDR3 spans 17 amino acids.